The 27 T cell receptor beta chains below were found in one sample sequenced in a study of blood T cell repertoires in COVID-19. Clones were read by immunoSEQ multiplex PCR, and TCRdb kept only the in-frame ones, dropping some. Altogether almost 100,000 clones are present, around 86% being singletons, with the ten largest covering under 13%. Sequenced: peripheral blood. The receptors were sampled from a man aged 45 to 65 with acute or convalescent COVID-19.

The CDR3: CASRTSGGYEQYF. CDR3 nucleotides: TGCGCCAGCAGGACTAGCGGGGGGTACGAGCAGTACTTC. The rearrangement uses TRBV5-1 and TRBJ2-7, with TRBD2 matching over 13 bases. V lost 5 bases to trimming and J lost 4 bases; unmatched junction nucleotides: 0. Germline CDR1 is SGHRS and CDR2 is YFSETQ. The CDR3 loop spans 13 amino acids. Full variable domain (missing parts from reference TRBV5-1 and TRBJ2-7): KAGVTQTPRYLIKTRGQQVTLSCSPISGHRSVSWYQQTPGQGLQFLFEYFSETQRNKGNFPGRFSGRQFSNSRSEMNVSTLELGDSALYLCASRTSGGYEQYFGPGTRLTVT.

This clone came up a few times. The rearrangement uses TRBV3-1 (or the pseudogene TRBV3-2) and TRBJ1-5; maybe TRBD1 (6 bases). CDR1 and CDR2 from the germline V gene are LGHDT and YNNKEL (reference sequence). The CDR3 is 13 amino acids. Trimming shortened V by 5 bases and J by 11 bases, and 16 bases separated the two germline ends. This CDR3 reads CASSTAGVGAQHF. The CDR3 region has the DNA TGTGCCAGCAGCACGGCAGGGGTTGGAGCCCAGCATTTT.

This CDR3 is CASSMGGVETQYF. The DNA for the CDR3 is TGTGCCAGTAGTATGGGGGGGGTGGAGACCCAGTACTTC. This sequence joins TRBV19 and TRBJ2-5, with 7 bases aligning to TRBD2. The CDR3 totals 13 residues. J was trimmed by 5 bases and V by 3 bases; bases with no gene match: 3. The germline V gene has CDR1 LNHDA and CDR2 SQIVND (reference sequence).

V and J are TRBV3-1 (or the pseudogene TRBV3-2) and TRBJ2-7; 9 nucleotides line up with TRBD2. The CDR3 loop spans 17 amino acids. The germline gives CDR1 LGHDT, CDR2 YNNKEL (reference sequence). V gave up 4 bases and J gave up 6 bases; unmatched junction bases: 16. This CDR3 is CASSPRTRVAGVAEQYF. CDR3 in DNA: TGTGCCAGCAGCCCTCGTACGAGAGTAGCGGGAGTTGCCGAGCAGTACTTC.

The chain carries TRBV28 and TRBJ2-4; 8 positions match TRBD1. There are 14 residues in the CDR3. Unmatched junction bases numbered 7, after V lost 4 bases and J lost 8 bases. Germline CDR1 is MDHEN and CDR2 is SYDVKM. The CDR3 sequence is CASSYPQGAHIQYF. CDR3 sequence (DNA): TGTGCCAGCAGTTACCCCCAGGGGGCACACATTCAGTACTTC.

The genes are TRBV19 and TRBJ2-5, with 16 bases lining up with TRBD2. V dropped 5 bases and J dropped 7; count of bases not matched to a gene: 7. CDR1 and CDR2 (germline): LNHDA, SQIVND (reference sequence). The CDR3 contains 16 residues. This chain's CDR3 is CASSVQGTSGRVTQYF. CDR3 bases: TGTGCCAGTAGTGTACAAGGGACTAGCGGGAGGGTGACCCAGTACTTC.

This clone was observed a few times. This chain joins TRBV21-1 and TRBJ1-2; the table's D gene call, TRBD1, was not cross checked with the DNA. TRBV21-1 counts as a pseudogene. This CDR3 is 14 amino acids long. In nucleotides, the CDR3 is TGTGCCAGCAGCAAAAAGGGGCCGCGGTTGGGCTACACCTTC. Translated: CASSKKGPRLGYTF.

This chain joins TRBV6-5 and TRBJ2-7, with 7 positions matching TRBD1. Germline CDR1 MNHEY, CDR2 SVGAGI. This CDR3 comprises 14 residues. V lost 6 bases to trimming and J lost 11 bases; unmatched junction nucleotides: 16. The CDR3 bases are TGTGCCAGCAGGGGGGACAGAGAAAGGGATGTGGAGTACTTC. Encoded protein: CASRGDRERDVEYF.

The chain has TRBV6-5 and TRBJ1-3; D is possibly TRBD1 (6 bases). This CDR3 is 14 amino acids long. CDR1 and CDR2 from the germline V gene are MNHEY and SVGAGI. V was shortened by 2 bases and J by 7 bases, with 12 bases between the two germline ends. The CDR3 DNA follows: TGTGCCAGCAGTTACGCAACAGGGCGCAACACCATATATTTT. It yields the protein CASSYATGRNTIYF.

This clone was found once. The J gene is TRBJ2-7, the V gene TRBV29-1; 14 bases line up with TRBD2. CDR1 is SQVTM and CDR2 is ANQGSEA in the germline V gene. J lost 5 bases, V lost 4 bases, and 7 bases had no gene match. The CDR3 is made up of 15 amino acids. The CDR3 coding sequence is TGCAGCGTTGGGTACTCGGGACTAGCGGGAGACGAGCAGTACTTC. Translation: CSVGYSGLAGDEQYF.

J is TRBJ2-1 and V is TRBV10-3; 16 nucleotides match TRBD2. This CDR3 is 15 amino acids long. The V segment lost 6 bases and the J segment 9 bases; nucleotides outside the gene matches: 5. Germline CDR1 and CDR2: ENHRY and SYGVKD. For the CDR3, the DNA is TGTGCCATCAGAGCGGGACTAGCGGGAGGGAGTGAGCAGTTCTTC. This encodes CAIRAGLAGGSEQFF.

The rearrangement joins TRBV18 to TRBJ2-7; 10 bases fit TRBD1. The CDR3 is made up of 15 amino acids. CDR1 KGHSH and CDR2 LQKENI come from the germline V gene. After removal of 3 bases from V and 1 base from J, the junction contained 3 bases not matched to a gene. CDR3 bases: TGTGCCAGCTCACCCCGGGACAGGGGTTCCTACGAGCAGTACTTC. The encoded protein is CASSPRDRGSYEQYF.

This clone was recorded once. The chain couples TRBV2 to TRBJ2-7; TRBD2 matches at 8 bases. Looked up from germline, CDR1 is SNHLY and CDR2 is FYNNEI. Trimming at V came to 7 bases and at J to 5 bases, leaving 13 bases not matched to a gene. The CDR3 loop spans 15 amino acids. This CDR3 reads CASKGGSGSVDEQYF. The CDR3 DNA sequence: TGTGCCAGCAAGGGTGGGAGCGGGAGTGTTGACGAGCAGTACTTC.

The chain's CDR3 is CASSEVEGAIQETQYF. The CDR3 DNA sequence: TGTGCCAGCAGTGAAGTGGAGGGGGCGATCCAAGAGACCCAGTACTTC. This rearrangement joins TRBV6-1 to TRBJ2-5; D might be TRBD1 (7 bases). This CDR3 has 16 residues. In germline, CDR1 is MNHNS, CDR2 SASEGT. Between the trimmed V and J ends, which lost 1 base and 1 base, there was a span of 13 bases.

This chain uses TRBV15 with TRBJ2-7; 9 bases align to TRBD2. The junction had 4 bases not matched to a gene; V was cut back by 4 bases and J by 3 bases. Germline values: CDR1 LNHNV, CDR2 YYDKDF (reference sequence). This CDR3 spans 14 amino acids. The CDR3 sequence: CATSTNSGGYEQYF. For the CDR3, the DNA is TGTGCCACCAGCACGAATAGCGGGGGCTACGAGCAGTACTTC.

The rearrangement links TRBV4-2 to TRBJ2-2; 7 bases line up with TRBD2. The germline gives CDR1 LGHNA, CDR2 YNFKEQ. This CDR3 is built from 19 residues. V shed 0 bases, J shed 6 bases, and the junction held 16 bases outside the gene matches. The CDR3 sequence: CASSQETKRGGSSAGELFF. The CDR3 nucleotides read TGTGCCAGCAGCCAAGAAACAAAGCGGGGCGGGTCCAGCGCCGGGGAGCTGTTTTTT.

A few counts support this clone. V is TRBV4-2 and J is TRBJ2-7, with 11 bases identical to TRBD1. This CDR3 is built from 15 residues. Germline CDR1 LGHNA, CDR2 YNFKEQ. With V trimmed by 1 base and J by 4 bases, 3 bases remained unmatched. For the CDR3, the DNA is TGTGCCAGCAGCCAAGCTGGGACAGGGGGATACGAGCAGTACTTC. It codes for CASSQAGTGGYEQYF.

In this sample, this clone turned up once. This sequence joins TRBV18 and TRBJ1-4, with D tentatively TRBD1 (5 bases). Germline V gene data show CDR1 as KGHSH and CDR2 as LQKENI. CDR3 length equals 14 residues. Trimming took 2 bases from V and 8 from J, leaving 12 bases between them. The CDR3: CASSPTDSREKLFF. The CDR3 bases are TGTGCCAGCTCACCAACCGACAGTCGGGAAAAACTGTTTTTT.

This clone appeared a few times. The V and J genes are TRBV7-2 and TRBJ1-1; D unclear. V was shortened by 3 bases and J by 4 bases, with 9 bases between the two germline ends. Germline V gene data show CDR1 as SGHTA and CDR2 as FQGNSA. The CDR3 sequence is 13 residues long. The CDR3 DNA reads TGTGCCAGCAGCTTTAGTTCCGGCACTGAAGCTTTCTTT. The encoded protein is CASSFSSGTEAFF. The full variable domain, in which reference TRBV7-2 and TRBJ1-1 provide the parts outside the CDR3, is GAGVSQSPSNKVTEKGKDVELRCDPISGHTALYWYRQSLGQGLEFLIYFQGNSAPDKSGLPSDRFSAERTGGSVSTLTIQRTQQEDSAVYLCASSFSSGTEAFFGQGTRLTVV.

V gene TRBV6-1 combines with J gene TRBJ1-1; tentative D call: TRBD1 (6 bases). This CDR3 is 13 amino acids long. The germline V gene encodes CDR1 MNHNS and CDR2 SASEGT. V was pared by 3 bases and J by 4 bases, with 9 bases between. The CDR3 bases are TGTGCCAGCAGTGATCGGGGGGCCACTGAAGCTTTCTTT. As protein: CASSDRGATEAFF.

V gene TRBV19 combines with J gene TRBJ1-5; the D gene is possibly TRBD1 (5 bases). The length of the CDR3 is 16 residues. Per the germline V gene, CDR1 is LNHDA and CDR2 is SQIVND (reference sequence). Deletions cut 6 bases from V and 3 bases from J, with 18 bases between. CDR3 loop: CASRKRPDSPNQPQHF. CDR3 DNA sequence: TGTGCCAGTAGGAAGAGACCCGACAGCCCCAATCAGCCCCAGCATTTT.

This chain joins TRBV21-1 and TRBJ1-1; TRBD1 is the table's D call and was not checked against the DNA. TRBV21-1 is a documented pseudogene. The CDR3 is made up of 12 amino acids. The CDR3 bases are TGTGCCAGCAGTCCTAGGGGCACTGAAGCTTTCTTT. As protein: CASSPRGTEAFF.

The chain joins TRBV4-1 to TRBJ2-1; possibly TRBD2 for D (5 bases). The germline gives CDR1 MGHRA, CDR2 YSYEKL. With 4 bases removed from V and 10 bases from J, the gap between germline ends came to 14 bases. CDR3 length equals 13 residues. The CDR3 region has the DNA TGCGCCAGCAGCCCGTTTGAGAGGGCGGAGCAGTTCTTC. Translating gives CASSPFERAEQFF.

The chain has TRBV5-1 and TRBJ1-5, with 9 bases lining up with TRBD1. Looked up from germline, CDR1 is SGHRS and CDR2 is YFSETQ. V was clipped by 3 bases and J by 4 bases; unmatched bases: 2. This CDR3 contains 14 residues. This chain's CDR3 is CASSWTGENQPQHF. In DNA, the CDR3 is TGCGCCAGCAGCTGGACAGGGGAAAATCAGCCCCAGCATTTT.

J is TRBJ1-6 and V is TRBV30; D is perhaps TRBD1 (5 bases). Between the trimmed V and J ends, which lost 3 bases and 0 bases, there was a span of 9 bases. There are 15 residues in the CDR3. CDR1 is GTSNPN and CDR2 is SVGIG in the germline V gene (reference sequence). Written as DNA, the CDR3 is TGTGCCTGGAGGGTCGGGGGCTCCTATAATTCACCCCTCCACTTT. This encodes CAWRVGGSYNSPLHF.

This chain uses TRBV5-4 with TRBJ2-3; 7 nucleotides match TRBD2. The CDR3 has 16 residues. Germline V gene data show CDR1 as SGHNT and CDR2 as YYREEE (reference sequence). The ends lost 4 bases at V and 3 bases at J; junction bases unmatched: 11. CDR3 in DNA: TGTGCCAGCAGCCCGTTGAGCGGGACGCGGACAGATACGCAGTATTTT. This translates into CASSPLSGTRTDTQYF.

This clone came up a few times. The chain combines TRBV7-8 with TRBJ2-1; 8 bases line up with TRBD1. Germline V lookup: CDR1 SGHVS, CDR2 FQNEAQ. The CDR3 is 15 amino acids. Trimming cost V 6 bases and J 11 bases; bases outside gene matches: 15. The CDR3 protein is CASRQPGQAGSKQFF. DNA for the CDR3: TGTGCCAGCAGGCAACCGGGACAGGCCGGGTCGAAGCAGTTCTTC.